This T cell receptor beta chain was identified in a study of OX40 agonist ivuxolimab in advanced cancers. The method was immunoSEQ multiplex PCR; TCRdb's version includes in-frame clones alone and lacks a portion of them. The table shows 50,000 to 65,000 clones, with approximately 90% occurring only once. This receptor was identified in an adult with an advanced solid tumor such as melanoma, head and neck, liver or kidney cancer. The specimen was CD4+ or CD8+ T cells sorted from blood, collected in a trial of the OX40 agonist ivuxolimab.

Written as DNA, the CDR3 is TGTGCCAGCTGGAGCGGGAGCCCCTACGAGCAGTACTTC. Encoded protein: CASWSGSPYEQYF. The chain joins TRBV6-6 to TRBJ2-7; 8 bases agree with TRBD2. J gave up 2 bases and V 8 bases, and 5 bases lay outside the gene matches. Germline V gene lookup returns CDR1 MNHNY and CDR2 SVGAGI (reference sequence). The CDR3 totals 13 residues.